This TCR beta chain was captured in a study of shared clonotypes between healthy human individuals. Study-wide background: Every donor yielded three CD4 naive, three CD4 memory, two CD8 naive and one CD8 memory plate.

TCRdb's table, derived via immunoSEQ multiplex PCR, lists solely in-frame clones and lacks some. The sample has approximately 600,000 clones; roughly 95% are singletons. Trimming took 5 bases from V and 6 from J, leaving 6 bases between them. Germline V gene lookup returns CDR1 SEHNR and CDR2 FQNEAQ (reference sequence). CDR3 length: 11 amino acids. As defined, naive CD8 cells were CD45RO-negative and positively selected for CCR7, with terminally differentiated effector memory CD45RA+ cells excluded. The sample was naive CD8+ T cells sorted from blood. The receptor comes from a woman between 25 and 40 years old in good health. V and J are TRBV7-9 and TRBJ2-3, with D unresolved. CDR3 loop: CASSRDDTQYF. The CDR3 coding sequence is TGTGCCAGCAGCAGAGATGATACGCAGTATTTT.